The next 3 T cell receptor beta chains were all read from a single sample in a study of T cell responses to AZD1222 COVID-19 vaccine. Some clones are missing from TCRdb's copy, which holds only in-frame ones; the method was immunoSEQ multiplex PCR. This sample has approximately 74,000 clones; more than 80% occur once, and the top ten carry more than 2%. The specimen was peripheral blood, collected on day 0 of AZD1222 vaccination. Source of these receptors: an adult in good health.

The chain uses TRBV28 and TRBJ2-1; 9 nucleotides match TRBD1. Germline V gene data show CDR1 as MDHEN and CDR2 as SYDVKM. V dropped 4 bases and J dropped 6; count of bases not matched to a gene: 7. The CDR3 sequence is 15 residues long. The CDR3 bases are TGTGCCAGCAGTTACTACGGGACAGGGATCAATGAGCAGTTCTTC. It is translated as CASSYYGTGINEQFF. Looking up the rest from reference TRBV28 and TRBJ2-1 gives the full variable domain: DVKVTQSSRYLVKRTGEKVFLECVQDMDHENMFWYRQDPGLGLRLIYFSYDVKMKEKGDIPEGYSVSREKKERFSLILESASTNQTSMYLCASSYYGTGINEQFFGPGTRLTVL.

CDR3 residues: CASSAEPIGFYGYTF. The CDR3 DNA reads TGTGCCAGCAGCGCCGAACCGATCGGCTTCTATGGCTACACCTTC. V and J are TRBV9 and TRBJ1-2; D is unresolved. This CDR3 contains 15 residues. Deletions cut 3 bases from V and 4 bases from J, with 16 bases between. Germline-derived CDR1 and CDR2 are SGDLS and YYNGEE. The whole variable domain, remainder taken from reference TRBV9 and TRBJ1-2, is DSGVTQTPKHLITATGQRVTLRCSPRSGDLSVYWYQQSLDQGLQFLIQYYNGEERAKGNILERFSAQQFPDLHSELNLSSLELGDSALYFCASSAEPIGFYGYTFGSGTRLTVV.

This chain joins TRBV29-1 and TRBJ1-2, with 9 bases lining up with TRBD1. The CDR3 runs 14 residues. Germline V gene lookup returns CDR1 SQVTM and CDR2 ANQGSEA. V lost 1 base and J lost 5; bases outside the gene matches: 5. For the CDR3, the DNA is TGCAGCGTTGAAGCCCAGGGACAGGGATATGGCTACACCTTC. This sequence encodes CSVEAQGQGYGYTF.